These 10 T cell receptor beta chains originate from one sample sequenced in a study of vaccination and CD4 T cells after COVID-19. Documented treatment: roughly 10-day PBMC culture with coronavirus spike peptide pools or control peptides (ViraFEST assay). Researchers used the Oncomine TCR Beta short-read assay to sequence DNA from cultured CD4+ T cells. TCRdb reprocessed the PCR reads with MiXCR, giving one entry per CDR3 protein. The sample lists around 26,000 distinct CDR3 sequences; roughly 64% were seen once. Antigens for these TCRs are unknown. Sequenced material: CD4+ T cells from blood, cultured in vitro. The source is a human donor who had recovered from COVID-19.

DNA for the CDR3: TGTGCCAGCAGCCCAAGTGGGAGCGGGAGTTGGAACGAGCAGTACTTC. Translation: CASSPSGSGSWNEQYF. The chain couples TRBV11-3 to TRBJ2-1, with 8 bases matching TRBD2. TRBJ2-7 explains the end of the DNA better; the J call may be wrong. The length of the CDR3 is 16 residues. Looked up from germline, CDR1 is SGHNT and CDR2 is YENEEA.

The DNA for the CDR3 is TGTGCCAGCAGTGGGCAGGGGGTCTCCTACGAGCAGTACTTC. This translates into CASSGQGVSYEQYF. The gene calls are TRBV6-2 or TRBV6-3 and TRBJ2-7; 7 bases agree with TRBD1. The length of the CDR3 is 14 residues. V lost 5 bases and J lost 0; bases outside the gene matches: 4. In germline, CDR1 is MNHEY, CDR2 SVGEGT.

The chain employs TRBV12-3 or TRBV12-4 and TRBJ2-5, with 9 bases that match TRBD2. The CDR3 sequence is 13 residues long. With 5 bases clipped from V and 4 bases from J, the junction kept 2 bases outside the gene matches. CDR3 in amino acids: CASSQTSGETQYF. The CDR3 DNA reads as TGTGCCAGCAGTCAGACTAGCGGAGAGACCCAGTACTTC.

V and J are TRBV6-5 and TRBJ2-4; D is undetermined. This CDR3 contains 16 residues. Germline V CDR1 and CDR2: MNHEY, SVGAGI. The ends were cut back, 0 bases at V and 0 bases at J, with 9 bases in the middle. Here the CDR3 reads CASSYSGSVAKNIQYF. Written as DNA, the CDR3 is TGTGCCAGCAGTTACTCGGGCAGTGTAGCCAAAAACATTCAGTACTTC.

This clonotype has more than one count but fewer than ten. The chain has TRBV25-1 and TRBJ2-3; 7 positions match TRBD2. The CDR3 has 17 residues. The V and J ends lost 1 base and 6 bases, in that order; junction bases with no gene match: 13. From germline, CDR1 is MGHDK and CDR2 SYGVNS. CDR3 coding DNA: TGTGCCAGCAGTGAATCTGACGGGAGGCCCCTATTGGATACGCAGTATTTT. Translating gives CASSESDGRPLLDTQYF.

The rearrangement joins TRBV12-3 or TRBV12-4 to TRBJ1-1; TRBD1 agrees at 11 bases. The CDR3 sequence is 15 residues long. V shed 6 bases and J 5 bases; nucleotides not matched to a gene: 8. The CDR3 DNA reads as TGTGCCAGCAGCATGGGAGGGACAGGGGGGACTGAAGCTTTCTTT. It is translated as CASSMGGTGGTEAFF.

The chain carries TRBV7-9 and TRBJ2-2; no definite D call. CDR3 length: 12 residues. CDR1 is SEHNR and CDR2 is FQNEAQ in the germline V gene (reference sequence). The V end lost 1 base, the J end lost 6 bases, and 3 bases lay between the germline ends. In DNA form, the CDR3 reads TGTGCCAGCAGCTTAGTCTCCGGGGAGCTGTTTTTT. This encodes CASSLVSGELFF.

The chain carries TRBV28 and TRBJ1-1; D possibly corresponds to TRBD1 (6 bases). CDR1 is MDHEN and CDR2 is SYDVKM in the germline V gene. The CDR3 has 13 residues. The germline V and J ends were trimmed by 9 bases and 1 base, with 12 bases remaining between them. This CDR3 is CASTGTQNTEAFF. The DNA of the CDR3 is TGTGCCAGTACCGGGACACAGAACACTGAAGCTTTCTTT. Combining the CDR3 with reference TRBV28 and TRBJ1-1 gives the whole variable domain DVKVTQSSRYLVKRTGEKVFLECVQDMDHENMFWYRQDPGLGLRLIYFSYDVKMKEKGDIPEGYSVSREKKERFSLILESASTNQTSMYLCASTGTQNTEAFFGQGTRLTVV.

The chain has TRBV20-1 and TRBJ1-2; D is ambiguous. From germline, CDR1 is DFQATT and CDR2 SNEGSKA (reference sequence). With 3 bases removed from V and 0 bases from J, the gap between germline ends came to 14 bases. This CDR3 is 15 amino acids long. CDR3 DNA sequence: TGCAGTGCTAGGTCGGACTGGACTCCTAACTATGGCTACACCTTC. This codes for CSARSDWTPNYGYTF.

This chain connects TRBV20-1 to TRBJ1-5, with D maybe TRBD1 (6 bases). The CDR3 extends over 14 amino acids. V lost 2 bases and J lost 2, with 10 bases in between. Germline lookup yields CDR1 DFQATT and CDR2 SNEGSKA (reference sequence). The CDR3 loop reads CSARLGAGNQPQHF. In DNA, the CDR3 is TGCAGTGCTAGACTGGGGGCGGGCAATCAGCCCCAGCATTTT.